The T cell receptor (beta chain) under discussion was sequenced for a study of blood T cells in healthy people across ages. Together with a sample-barcoded 5' primer, a J-beta primer mix was included in a second PCR lasting about 6 to 11 cycles. From the 5' RACE reads, TCRdb called clonotypes with MiXCR, one entry per CDR3 protein. The sample has more than 1.4 million distinct CDR3 sequences, around 39% seen once. Germline V lookup: CDR1 MDHEN, CDR2 SYDVKM. The CDR3 loop spans 15 amino acids. Losses at the gene ends were 5 bases for V and 7 bases for J; bases not matched to a gene: 13. Sample: blood. This TCR was sampled from a woman in her late teens or twenties in good health. The rearrangement joins TRBV28 to TRBJ1-2; 7 bases match TRBD1. This chain's CDR3 is CASSPSTGPWRGYTF. CDR3 in DNA: TGTGCCAGCAGTCCCTCGACAGGGCCGTGGCGTGGCTACACCTTC.